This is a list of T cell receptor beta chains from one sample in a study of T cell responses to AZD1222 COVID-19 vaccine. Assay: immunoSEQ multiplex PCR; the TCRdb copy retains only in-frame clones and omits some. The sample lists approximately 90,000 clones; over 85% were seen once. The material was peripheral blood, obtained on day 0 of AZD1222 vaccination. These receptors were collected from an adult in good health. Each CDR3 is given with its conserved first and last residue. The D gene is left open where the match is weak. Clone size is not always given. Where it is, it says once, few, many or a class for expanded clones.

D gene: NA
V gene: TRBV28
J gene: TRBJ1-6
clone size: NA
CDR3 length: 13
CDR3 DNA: TGTGCCAGCAGTTTACATGGGGGGAAGACCCTCCACTTT
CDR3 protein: CASSLHGGKTLHF

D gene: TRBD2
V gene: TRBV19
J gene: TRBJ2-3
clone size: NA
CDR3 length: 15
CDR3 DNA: TGTGCCAGTAGTAATCTAGCGGGAGGAACAGATACGCAGTATTTT
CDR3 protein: CASSNLAGGTDTQYF

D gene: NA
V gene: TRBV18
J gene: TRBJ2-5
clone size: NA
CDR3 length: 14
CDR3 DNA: TGTGCCAGCTCACCACCGGGGATAGAGGAGACCCAGTACTTC
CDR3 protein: CASSPPGIEETQYF

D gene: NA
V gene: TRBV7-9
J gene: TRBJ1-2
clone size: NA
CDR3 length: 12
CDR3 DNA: TGTGCCAGCAGCCCACCGGGTAAAGGCTACACCTTC
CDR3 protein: CASSPPGKGYTF

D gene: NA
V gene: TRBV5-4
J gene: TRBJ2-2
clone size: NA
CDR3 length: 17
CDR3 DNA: TGTGCCAGCAGCCCGCCGGTGGCTAGCGCTAACACCGGGGAGCTGTTTTTT
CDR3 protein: CASSPPVASANTGELFF

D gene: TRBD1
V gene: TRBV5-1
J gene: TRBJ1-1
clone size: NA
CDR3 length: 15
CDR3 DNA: TGCGCCAGCAGCCTCGACAGGGTCTCGAACACTGAAGCTTTCTTT
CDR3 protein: CASSLDRVSNTEAFF

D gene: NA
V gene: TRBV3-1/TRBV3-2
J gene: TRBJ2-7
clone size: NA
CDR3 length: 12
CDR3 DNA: TGTGCCAGCAGCCAACAGGGGTACGAGCAGTACTTC
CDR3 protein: CASSQQGYEQYF

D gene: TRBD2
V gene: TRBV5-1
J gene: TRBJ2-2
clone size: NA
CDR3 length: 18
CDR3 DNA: TGCGCCAGCAGCTTGGCCGGGACTAGCGGGATGGCCACCGGGGAGCTGTTTTTT
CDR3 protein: CASSLAGTSGMATGELFF

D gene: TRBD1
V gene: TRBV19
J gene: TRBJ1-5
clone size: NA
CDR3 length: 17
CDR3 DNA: TGTGCCAGTAGTACTTGGGGACAGGGGGAAGTCAATCAGCCCCAGCATTTT
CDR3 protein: CASSTWGQGEVNQPQHF

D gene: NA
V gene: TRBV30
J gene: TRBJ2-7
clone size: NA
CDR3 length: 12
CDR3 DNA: TGTGCCTGGTCGAGGCATTACTACGAGCAGTACTTC
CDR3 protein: CAWSRHYYEQYF

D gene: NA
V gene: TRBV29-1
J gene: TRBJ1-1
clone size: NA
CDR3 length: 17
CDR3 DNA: TGCAGCGTTGAAGTTAGCCATCGGGGGAACATCAACACTGAAGCTTTCTTT
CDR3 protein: CSVEVSHRGNINTEAFF

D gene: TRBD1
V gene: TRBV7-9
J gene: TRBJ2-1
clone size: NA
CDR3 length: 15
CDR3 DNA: TGTGCCAGCAGCCGGTGGGACAGCTCCTACAATGAGCAGTTCTTC
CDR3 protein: CASSRWDSSYNEQFF

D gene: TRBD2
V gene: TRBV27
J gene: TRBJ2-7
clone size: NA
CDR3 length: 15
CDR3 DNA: TGTGCCAGCAGTCCGCGGACTAGCGGCTCCTACGAGCAGTACTTC
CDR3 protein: CASSPRTSGSYEQYF

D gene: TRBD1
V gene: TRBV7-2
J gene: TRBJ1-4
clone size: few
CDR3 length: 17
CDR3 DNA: TGTGCCAGCAGCTTAGTGGGACAGGGGGCGCTTTCTGAAAAACTGTTTTTT
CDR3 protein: CASSLVGQGALSEKLFF

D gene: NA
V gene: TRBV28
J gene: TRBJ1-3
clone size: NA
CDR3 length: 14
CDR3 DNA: TGTGCCAGCATTTCAGCCCACAGGATAAACACCATATATTTT
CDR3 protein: CASISAHRINTIYF

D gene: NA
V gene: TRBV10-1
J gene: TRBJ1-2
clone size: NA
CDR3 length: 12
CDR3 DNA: TGCGCCAGCAGTGACACAGGTTATGGCTACACCTTC
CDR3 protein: CASSDTGYGYTF

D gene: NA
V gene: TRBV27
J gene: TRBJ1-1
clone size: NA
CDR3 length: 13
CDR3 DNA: TGTGCCAGCAGTTTAAGACAGAACACTGAAGCTTTCTTT
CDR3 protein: CASSLRQNTEAFF

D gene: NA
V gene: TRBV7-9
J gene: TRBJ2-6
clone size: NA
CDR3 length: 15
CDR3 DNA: TGTGCCAGCAGCGAGCTGGGGGGTGGGGCCAACGTCCTGACTTTC
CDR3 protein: CASSELGGGANVLTF

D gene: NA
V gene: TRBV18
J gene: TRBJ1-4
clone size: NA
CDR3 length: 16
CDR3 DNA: TGTGCCAGCTCACCACGGGGGGCTACGACTAATGAAAAACTGTTTTTT
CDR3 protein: CASSPRGATTNEKLFF

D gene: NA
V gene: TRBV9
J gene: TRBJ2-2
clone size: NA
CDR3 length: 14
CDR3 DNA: TGTGCCAGCAGCGTAGGTGTGGTGCACGGGGAGCTGTTTTTT
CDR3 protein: CASSVGVVHGELFF